This T cell receptor beta chain was observed in a study of a mutant IDH1 vaccine in newly diagnosed glioma. Study summary: Of the patients given treatment, approximately 60% were male and about 40% were female, and a mean age of around 38 years was recorded. Most patients had radiochemotherapy with temozolomide before enrollment; others had one alone.

CDR1 and CDR2 (germline): SGHNT, YYREEE (reference sequence). The CDR3 runs to 13 residues. V lost 4 bases and J 6 bases, leaving 13 bases between the germline ends. Time point defined: baseline, week 1 (first vaccination visit). Indicated treatment: pre-vaccination baseline after standard-of-care therapy. The astrocytomas were IDH1-mutant, ATRX-negative, and WHO grade 3 or 4. General observations from the study: The occurrence of vaccine-induced immune responses was seen in 93.3% of patients.

Produced via immunoSEQ multiplex PCR; TCRdb's table is partial and in-frame only. The sample lists some 87,000 clones, about 80% occurring once. As for this clone: Its cognate antigen is unknown.

This sequence originates from a middle-aged man with glioma. The sequencing here drew on PBMCs, taken from a glioma patient treated with radiotherapy, temozolomide or both. The rearrangement uses TRBV5-4 and TRBJ1-2, with D tentatively TRBD1 (5 bases). CDR3 coding DNA: TGTGCCAGCAGCACCGAGCAGGGAAATGGCTACACCTTC. It codes for CASSTEQGNGYTF. Variable domain in full (rest from reference TRBV5-4 and TRBJ1-2): ETGVTQSPTHLIKTRGQQVTLRCSSQSGHNTVSWYQQALGQGPQFIFQYYREEENGRGNFPPRFSGLQFPNYSSELNVNALELDDSALYLCASSTEQGNGYTFGSGTRLTVV.